The 12 T cell receptor beta chains listed next were all sequenced from one sample in a study of T cells in Graves' hyperthyroidism and ophthalmopathy. TCR beta CDR3 regions were amplified from RNA. The TCR CDR3 first-round RT-PCR relied on the HTBI primer set. From the multiplex PCR reads, TCRdb called clonotypes with MiXCR, one entry per CDR3 protein. The data contain approximately 400,000 distinct CDR3 sequences, around 15% of them singletons. What was sequenced was blood. These receptors were obtained from a man aged 50-59 years with Graves' ophthalmopathy.

Many counts were recorded for this clonotype. The rearrangement links TRBV5-5 to TRBJ2-1, with 13 bases that match TRBD2. V gave up 0 bases and J gave up 1 base; unmatched junction bases: 4. Germline CDR1 is SGHKS and CDR2 is YYEKEE (reference sequence). The length of the CDR3 is 18 residues. The CDR3, as DNA: TGTGCCAGCAGCTTGGGACTAGCGGGAGGCAGGTCCTACAATGAGCAGTTCTTC. As protein: CASSLGLAGGRSYNEQFF.

The V gene is TRBV11-2, the J gene TRBJ1-2; no clear D gene. Germline V gene data show CDR1 as SGHAT and CDR2 as FQNNGV. The CDR3 totals 16 residues. Trimming stripped 5 bases from V and 4 bases from J, with 20 bases between. The CDR3 sequence is CASSEPTRIRGYGYTF. For the CDR3, the DNA is TGTGCCAGCAGCGAGCCCACGCGTATTCGTGGCTATGGCTACACCTTC.

This clonotype has a count of ten or more. The rearrangement links TRBV11-3 to TRBJ2-5; 9 nucleotides match TRBD2. The germline V gene encodes CDR1 SGHNT and CDR2 YENEEA. Trimming cost V 6 bases and J 4 bases; bases outside gene matches: 12. The CDR3 runs 16 residues. CDR3 DNA sequence: TGTGCCAGCAGTCCACGCGGACTAGCGTCAATAGAGACCCAGTACTTC. This translates into CASSPRGLASIETQYF.

This rearrangement joins TRBV5-1 to TRBJ2-1; 13 nucleotides match TRBD2. Germline CDR1 and CDR2: SGHRS and YFSETQ. The CDR3 totals 15 residues. Germline trimming cut 9 bases from V and 9 bases from J; bases unmatched to any gene: 12. This CDR3 reads CATSEGLAGRVEQFF. CDR3 nucleotide sequence: TGCGCCACCTCGGAGGGACTAGCGGGGCGGGTTGAGCAGTTCTTC. The whole variable domain, remainder taken from reference TRBV5-1 and TRBJ2-1, is KAGVTQTPRYLIKTRGQQVTLSCSPISGHRSVSWYQQTPGQGLQFLFEYFSETQRNKGNFPGRFSGRQFSNSRSEMNVSTLELGDSALYLCATSEGLAGRVEQFFGPGTRLTVL.

In its sample, this clonotype was seen many times. V and J are TRBV7-9 and TRBJ2-7; a possible D gene is TRBD2 (5 bases). The ends were cut back, 5 bases at V and 5 bases at J, with 16 bases in the middle. Germline V gene data show CDR1 as SEHNR and CDR2 as FQNEAQ (reference sequence). The CDR3 totals 14 residues. The CDR3 spells CASSRGPRVHEQYF. The CDR3 region has the DNA TGTGCCAGCAGCCGCGGGCCAAGGGTCCACGAGCAGTACTTC.

The chain carries TRBV19 and TRBJ1-1; D remains ambiguous. V shed 3 bases and J shed 0 bases, with 5 bases lying between them. Germline assignment: CDR1 LNHDA and CDR2 SQIVND (reference sequence). The CDR3 has 13 amino acids. The CDR3: CASSILVNTEAFF. The CDR3 nucleotides read TGTGCCAGTAGTATTTTGGTGAACACTGAAGCTTTCTTT.

This clonotype was recorded at least ten times. The chain has TRBV9 and TRBJ2-5, with D perhaps TRBD1 (5 bases). V lost 2 bases and J 5 bases, leaving 19 bases between the germline ends. The V gene's germline CDR1 is SGDLS and CDR2 YYNGEE. CDR3 length equals 16 residues. The CDR3 here is CASSVSNQGMGETQYF. The CDR3 region has the DNA TGTGCCAGCAGCGTTTCCAACCAGGGTATGGGGGAGACCCAGTACTTC.

The rearrangement uses TRBV29-1 and TRBJ1-1, with D perhaps matching TRBD1 (5 bases). V was pared by 4 bases and J by 11 bases, with 11 bases between. This CDR3 is 10 amino acids long. CDR1 and CDR2 from the germline V gene are SQVTM and ANQGSEA. CDR3 protein: CSVGAGSAFF. CDR3 nucleotide sequence: TGCAGCGTTGGGGCAGGGAGCGCTTTCTTT.

In this sample, this clonotype turned up many times. The V gene is TRBV12-3 or TRBV12-4, the J gene TRBJ2-1; TRBD2 is a possible D gene (7 bases). This CDR3 is built from 14 residues. V lost 3 bases, J lost 6 bases, and 12 bases lay in between. DNA for the CDR3: TGTGCCAGCAGTTTCGGGGGAGGGGGCAATGAGCAGTTCTTC. It encodes CASSFGGGGNEQFF.

This clonotype has at least ten counts. The V and J genes are TRBV3-1 and TRBJ2-1, with 11 bases matching TRBD2. The CDR3 length is 15 residues. Germline values: CDR1 LGHDT, CDR2 YNNKEL (reference sequence). The J segment lost 8 bases and the V segment lost 6 bases, leaving 9 bases of the junction unmatched. The CDR3 DNA reads TGTGCCAGCAGTCGGGGGACTAGCGGACGTGATGAGCAGTTCTTC. This gives the protein CASSRGTSGRDEQFF.

This clonotype was observed at least ten times. The V gene is TRBV3-1, the J gene TRBJ2-2; D is perhaps TRBD2 (5 bases). The germline CDR1 and CDR2 sequences are LGHDT and YNNKEL (reference sequence). The CDR3 is 16 amino acids. V dropped 4 bases and J dropped 6 bases, with 18 bases sitting between them. This CDR3 reads CASSPGRSVISGELFF. CDR3 nucleotides: TGTGCCAGCAGCCCCGGGCGTAGCGTTATCTCCGGGGAGCTGTTTTTT.

In this sample, this clonotype turned up many times. The chain carries TRBV30 and TRBJ2-1; no reliable D call. Deletions cut 3 bases from V and 7 bases from J, with 10 bases between. This CDR3 spans 12 amino acids. The V gene's germline CDR1 is GTSNPN and CDR2 SVGIG (reference sequence). The CDR3 loop reads CAWSLRWNEQFF. The CDR3 nucleotides read TGTGCCTGGAGCCTAAGGTGGAATGAGCAGTTCTTC.